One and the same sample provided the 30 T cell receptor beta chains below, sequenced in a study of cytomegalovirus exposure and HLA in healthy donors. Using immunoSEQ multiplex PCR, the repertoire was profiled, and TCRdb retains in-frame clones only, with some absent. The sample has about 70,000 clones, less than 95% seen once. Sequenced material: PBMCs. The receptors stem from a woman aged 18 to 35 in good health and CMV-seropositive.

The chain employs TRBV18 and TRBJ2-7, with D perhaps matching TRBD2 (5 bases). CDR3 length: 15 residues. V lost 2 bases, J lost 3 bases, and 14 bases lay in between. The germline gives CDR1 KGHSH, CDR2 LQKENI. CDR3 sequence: CASSPLVPGSYEQYF. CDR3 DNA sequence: TGTGCCAGCTCACCATTAGTACCGGGGAGCTACGAGCAGTACTTC.

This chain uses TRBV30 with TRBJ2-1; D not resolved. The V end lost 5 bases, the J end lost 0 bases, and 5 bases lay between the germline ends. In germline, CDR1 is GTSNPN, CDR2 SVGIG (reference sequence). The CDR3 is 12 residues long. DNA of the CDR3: TGTGCCTGGCTGAGCTCCTACAATGAGCAGTTCTTC. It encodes CAWLSSYNEQFF.

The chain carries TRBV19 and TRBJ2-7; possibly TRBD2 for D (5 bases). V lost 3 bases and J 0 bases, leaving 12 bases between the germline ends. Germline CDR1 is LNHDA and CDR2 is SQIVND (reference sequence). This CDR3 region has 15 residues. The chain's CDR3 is CASSIASTSSYEQYF. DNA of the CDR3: TGTGCCAGTAGTATTGCCAGCACTAGCTCCTACGAGCAGTACTTC.

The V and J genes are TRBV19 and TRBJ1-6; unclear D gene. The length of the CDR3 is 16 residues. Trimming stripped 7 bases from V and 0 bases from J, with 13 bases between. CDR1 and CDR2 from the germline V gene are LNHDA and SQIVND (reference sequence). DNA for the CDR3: TGTGCCAGTATCCCCCGGGGAGACTCCTATAATTCACCCCTCCACTTT. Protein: CASIPRGDSYNSPLHF.

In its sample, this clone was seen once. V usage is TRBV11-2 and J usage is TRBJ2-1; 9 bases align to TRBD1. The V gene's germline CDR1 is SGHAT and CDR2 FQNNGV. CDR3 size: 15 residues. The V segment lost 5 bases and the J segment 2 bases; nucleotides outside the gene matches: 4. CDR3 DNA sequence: TGTGCCAGCAGCCTTGGACAGGGGCCCTACAATGAGCAGTTCTTC. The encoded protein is CASSLGQGPYNEQFF. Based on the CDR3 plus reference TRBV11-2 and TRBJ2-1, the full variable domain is EAGVAQSPRYKIIEKRQSVAFWCNPISGHATLYWYQQILGQGPKLLIQFQNNGVVDDSQLPKDRFSAERLKGVDSTLKIQPAKLEDSAVYLCASSLGQGPYNEQFFGPGTRLTVL.

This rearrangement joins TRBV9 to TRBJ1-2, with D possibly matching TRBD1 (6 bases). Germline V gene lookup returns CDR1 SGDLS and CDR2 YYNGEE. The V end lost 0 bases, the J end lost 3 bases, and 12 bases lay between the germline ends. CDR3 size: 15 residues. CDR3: CASSVGPAGDYGYTF. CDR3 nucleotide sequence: TGTGCCAGCAGCGTAGGCCCCGCAGGGGACTATGGCTACACCTTC.

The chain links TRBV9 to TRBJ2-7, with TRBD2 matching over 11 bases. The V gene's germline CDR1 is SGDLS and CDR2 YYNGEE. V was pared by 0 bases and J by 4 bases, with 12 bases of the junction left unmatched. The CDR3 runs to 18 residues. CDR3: CASSVGLMTSGISYEQYF. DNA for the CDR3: TGTGCCAGCAGCGTAGGACTAATGACTAGCGGGATTTCTTACGAGCAGTACTTC.

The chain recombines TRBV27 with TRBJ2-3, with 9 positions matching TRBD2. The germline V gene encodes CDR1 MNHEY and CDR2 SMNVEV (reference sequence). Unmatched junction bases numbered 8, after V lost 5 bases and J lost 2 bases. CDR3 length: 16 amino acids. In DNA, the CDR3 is TGTGCCAGCAGTCCTCAGACTAGCGGCTACACAGATACGCAGTATTTT. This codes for CASSPQTSGYTDTQYF.

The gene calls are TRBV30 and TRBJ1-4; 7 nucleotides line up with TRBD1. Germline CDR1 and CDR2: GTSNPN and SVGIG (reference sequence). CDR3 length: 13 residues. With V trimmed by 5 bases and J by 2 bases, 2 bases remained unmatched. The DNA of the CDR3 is TGTGCCTGGCACAGGGGTACTAATGAAAAACTGTTTTTT. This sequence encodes CAWHRGTNEKLFF.

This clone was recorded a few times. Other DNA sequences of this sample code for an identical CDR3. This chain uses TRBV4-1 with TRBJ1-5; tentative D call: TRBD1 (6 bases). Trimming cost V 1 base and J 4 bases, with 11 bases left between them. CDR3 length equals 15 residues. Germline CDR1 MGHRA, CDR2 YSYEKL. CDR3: CASSQVRQGNQPQHF. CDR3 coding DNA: TGCGCCAGCAGCCAAGTCCGGCAGGGGAATCAGCCCCAGCATTTT.

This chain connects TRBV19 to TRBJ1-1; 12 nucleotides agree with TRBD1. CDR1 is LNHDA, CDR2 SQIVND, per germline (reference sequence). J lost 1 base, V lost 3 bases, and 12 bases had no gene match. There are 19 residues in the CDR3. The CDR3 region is CASSIPGQGAPIGNTEAFF. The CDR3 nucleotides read TGTGCCAGTAGTATCCCGGGACAGGGGGCCCCGATTGGGAACACTGAAGCTTTCTTT.

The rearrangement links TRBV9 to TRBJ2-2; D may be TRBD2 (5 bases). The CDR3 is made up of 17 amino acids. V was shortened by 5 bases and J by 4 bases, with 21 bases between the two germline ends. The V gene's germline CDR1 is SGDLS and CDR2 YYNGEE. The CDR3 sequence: CASSPSWAGGSTGELFF. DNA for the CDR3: TGTGCCAGCAGTCCTAGTTGGGCCGGCGGGTCCACCGGGGAGCTGTTTTTT. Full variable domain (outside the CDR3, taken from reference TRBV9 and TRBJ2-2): DSGVTQTPKHLITATGQRVTLRCSPRSGDLSVYWYQQSLDQGLQFLIQYYNGEERAKGNILERFSAQQFPDLHSELNLSSLELGDSALYFCASSPSWAGGSTGELFFGEGSRLTVL.

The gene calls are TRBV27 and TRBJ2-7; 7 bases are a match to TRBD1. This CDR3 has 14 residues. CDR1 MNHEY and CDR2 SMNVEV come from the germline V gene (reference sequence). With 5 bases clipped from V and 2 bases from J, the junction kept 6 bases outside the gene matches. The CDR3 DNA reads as TGTGCCAGCAGTCTAGGGACAGCTCCCTACGAGCAGTACTTC. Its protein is CASSLGTAPYEQYF.

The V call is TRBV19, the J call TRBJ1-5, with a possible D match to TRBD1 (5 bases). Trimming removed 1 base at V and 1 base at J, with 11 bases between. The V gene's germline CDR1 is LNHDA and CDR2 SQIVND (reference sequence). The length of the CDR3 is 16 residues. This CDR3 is CASSIAAGLSNQPQHF. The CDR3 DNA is TGTGCCAGTAGTATAGCGGCAGGGCTCAGCAATCAGCCCCAGCATTTT.

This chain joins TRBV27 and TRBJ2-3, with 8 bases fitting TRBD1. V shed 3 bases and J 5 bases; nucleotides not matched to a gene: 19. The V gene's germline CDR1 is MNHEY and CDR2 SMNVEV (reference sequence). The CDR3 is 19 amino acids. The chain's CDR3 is CASSLDVSTRTGTEDTQYF. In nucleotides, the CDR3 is TGTGCCAGCAGTTTGGATGTAAGTACCCGGACAGGGACAGAAGATACGCAGTATTTT.

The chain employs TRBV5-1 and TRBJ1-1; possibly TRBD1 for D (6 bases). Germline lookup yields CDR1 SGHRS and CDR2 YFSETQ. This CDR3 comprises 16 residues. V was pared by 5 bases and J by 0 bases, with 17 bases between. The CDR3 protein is CASRGGGSMMNTEAFF. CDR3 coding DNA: TGCGCCAGCAGGGGGGGCGGGAGTATGATGAACACTGAAGCTTTCTTT.

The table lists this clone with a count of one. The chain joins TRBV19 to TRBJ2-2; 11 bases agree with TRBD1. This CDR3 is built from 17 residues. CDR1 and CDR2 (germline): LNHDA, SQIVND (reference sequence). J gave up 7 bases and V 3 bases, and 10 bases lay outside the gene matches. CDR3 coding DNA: TGTGCCAGTAGTATCTCGGACAGGGGGCGTGGAATCGGGGAGCTGTTTTTT. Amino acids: CASSISDRGRGIGELFF. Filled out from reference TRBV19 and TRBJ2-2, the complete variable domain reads DGGITQSPKYLFRKEGQNVTLSCEQNLNHDAMYWYRQDPGQGLRLIYYSQIVNDFQKGDIAEGYSVSREKKESFPLTVTSAQKNPTAFYLCASSISDRGRGIGELFFGEGSRLTVL.

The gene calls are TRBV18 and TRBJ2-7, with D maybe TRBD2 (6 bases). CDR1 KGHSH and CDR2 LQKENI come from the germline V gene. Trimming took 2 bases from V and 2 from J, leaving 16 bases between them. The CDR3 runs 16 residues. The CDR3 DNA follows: TGTGCCAGCTCACCAGGGATTCGGGGGTCCGCCTACGAGCAGTACTTC. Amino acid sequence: CASSPGIRGSAYEQYF. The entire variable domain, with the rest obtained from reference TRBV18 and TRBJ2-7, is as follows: NAGVMQNPRHLVRRRGQEARLRCSPMKGHSHVYWYRQLPEEGLKFMVYLQKENIIDESGMPKERFSAEFPKEGPSILRIQQVVRGDSAAYFCASSPGIRGSAYEQYFGPGTRLTVT.

CDR3 nucleotide sequence: TGTGCCAGCAGCCCGAGCGGTTACACAGATACGCAGTATTTT. Protein sequence: CASSPSGYTDTQYF. The chain employs TRBV14 and TRBJ2-3; D perhaps matches TRBD2 (5 bases). The CDR3 extends over 14 amino acids. With 4 bases removed from V and 2 bases from J, the gap between germline ends came to 10 bases. Germline CDR1 reads SGHDN; CDR2 reads FVKESK.

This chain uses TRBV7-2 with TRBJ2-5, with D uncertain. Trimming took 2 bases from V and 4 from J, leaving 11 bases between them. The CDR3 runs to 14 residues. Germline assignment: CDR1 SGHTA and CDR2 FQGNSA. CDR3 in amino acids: CASSLLRIAETQYF. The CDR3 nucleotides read TGTGCCAGCAGCTTACTGAGAATCGCAGAGACCCAGTACTTC.

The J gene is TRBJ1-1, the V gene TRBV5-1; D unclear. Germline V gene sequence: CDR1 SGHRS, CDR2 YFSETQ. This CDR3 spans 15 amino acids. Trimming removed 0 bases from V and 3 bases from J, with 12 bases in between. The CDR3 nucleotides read TGCGCCAGCAGCTTGGAGGCCGGGATACACACTGAAGCTTTCTTT. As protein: CASSLEAGIHTEAFF.

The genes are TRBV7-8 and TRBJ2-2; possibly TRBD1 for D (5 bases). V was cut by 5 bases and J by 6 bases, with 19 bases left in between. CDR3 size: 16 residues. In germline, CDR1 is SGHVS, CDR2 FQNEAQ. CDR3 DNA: TGTGCCAGCAGCCAAGACCAGGGAAGGGGATCCGGGGAGCTGTTTTTT. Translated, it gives CASSQDQGRGSGELFF. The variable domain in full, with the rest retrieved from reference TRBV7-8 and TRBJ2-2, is GAGVSQSPRYKVAKRGQDVALRCDPISGHVSLFWYQQALGQGPEFLTYFQNEAQLDKSGLPSDRFFAERPEGSVSTLKIQRTQQEDSAVYLCASSQDQGRGSGELFFGEGSRLTVL.

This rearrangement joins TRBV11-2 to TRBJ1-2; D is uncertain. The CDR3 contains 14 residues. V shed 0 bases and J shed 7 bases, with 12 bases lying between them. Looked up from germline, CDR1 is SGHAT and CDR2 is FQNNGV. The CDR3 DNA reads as TGTGCCAGCAGCTTAGATCCGAGCCCCCGTGGCTACACCTTC. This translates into CASSLDPSPRGYTF.

The CDR3, as DNA: TGTGCCAGCAGTTACTCGCCGGGAGCTGGAAACACCATATATTTT. This codes for CASSYSPGAGNTIYF. This chain links TRBV6-6 with TRBJ1-3; no definite D call. Trimming took 0 bases from V and 2 from J, leaving 8 bases between them. The germline V gene has CDR1 MNHNY and CDR2 SVGAGI (reference sequence). The CDR3 is made up of 15 amino acids.

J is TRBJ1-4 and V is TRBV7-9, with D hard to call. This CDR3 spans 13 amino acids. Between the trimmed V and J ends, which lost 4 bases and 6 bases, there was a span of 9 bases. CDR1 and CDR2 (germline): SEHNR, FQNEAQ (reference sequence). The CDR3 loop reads CASSSPTDEKLFF. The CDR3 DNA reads TGTGCCAGCAGCTCTCCCACGGATGAAAAACTGTTTTTT. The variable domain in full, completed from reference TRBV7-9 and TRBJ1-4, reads DTGVSQNPRHKITKRGQNVTFRCDPISEHNRLYWYRQTLGQGPEFLTYFQNEAQLEKSRLLSDRFSAERPKGSFSTLEIQRTEQGDSAMYLCASSSPTDEKLFFGSGTQLSVL.

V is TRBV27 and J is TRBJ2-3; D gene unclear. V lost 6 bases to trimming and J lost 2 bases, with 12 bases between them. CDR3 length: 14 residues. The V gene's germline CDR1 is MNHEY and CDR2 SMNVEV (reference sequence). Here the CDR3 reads CASRLRQPTDTQYF. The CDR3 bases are TGTGCCAGCAGGCTACGCCAACCCACAGATACGCAGTATTTT.

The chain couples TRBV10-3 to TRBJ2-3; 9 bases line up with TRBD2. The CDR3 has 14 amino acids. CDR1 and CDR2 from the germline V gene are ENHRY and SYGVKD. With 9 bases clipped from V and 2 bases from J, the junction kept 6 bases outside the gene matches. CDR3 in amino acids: CAISIAGDTDTQYF. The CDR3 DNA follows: TGTGCCATTTCAATAGCGGGGGACACAGATACGCAGTATTTT.

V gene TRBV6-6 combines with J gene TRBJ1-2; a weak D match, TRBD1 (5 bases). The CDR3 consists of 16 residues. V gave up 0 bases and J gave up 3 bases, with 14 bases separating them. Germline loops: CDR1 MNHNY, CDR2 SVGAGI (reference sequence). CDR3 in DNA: TGTGCCAGCAGTTACTCGATCCGGGGGGAGGACTATGGCTACACCTTC. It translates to CASSYSIRGEDYGYTF.

As DNA, the CDR3 is TGTGCCAGCACCCGCTCTACCACGGATGAGCAGTTCTTC. Its protein product is CASTRSTTDEQFF. This chain links TRBV7-2 with TRBJ2-1; D ambiguous. The CDR3 contains 13 residues. Germline-derived CDR1 and CDR2 are SGHTA and FQGNSA. V was trimmed by 7 bases and J by 8 bases, leaving 15 bases between them.

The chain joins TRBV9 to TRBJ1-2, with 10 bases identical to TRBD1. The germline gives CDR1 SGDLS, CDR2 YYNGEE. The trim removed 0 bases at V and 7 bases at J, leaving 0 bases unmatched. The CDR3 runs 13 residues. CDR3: CASSVGQGAGYTF. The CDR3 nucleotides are TGTGCCAGCAGCGTAGGACAGGGGGCTGGCTACACCTTC.